The 17 T cell receptor beta chains below were found in one sample sequenced in a study of T cell repertoires in cytomegalovirus infection. MiXCR, run by TCRdb on the reads, gives a single entry per CDR3 protein. This sample has about 450,000 distinct CDR3 sequences, with roughly 30% found just once. The sequenced sample consisted of PBMCs. These receptors were taken from a human donor in good health (CMV status not recorded). Some clones in this sample may be carry-over from other donors' samples.

About this clonotype: A read error may explain this, as a much larger clone is one base away. The chain recombines TRBV12-3 or TRBV12-4 with TRBJ1-4, with D possibly being TRBD1 (6 bases). This CDR3 region has 14 residues. CDR3 bases: TGTGCCAGCAGGAGGGGGGCAACTAATGAAAAACTGTTATTT. Translation: CASRRGATNEKLLF.

This clonotype has just a few counts. The rearrangement links TRBV28 to TRBJ1-1; the D gene is possibly TRBD1 (5 bases). The CDR3 totals 14 residues. V was clipped by 3 bases and J by 6 bases, with 14 bases between them. Germline V CDR1 and CDR2: MDHEN, SYDVKM. CDR3 sequence: CASSLFGGEAEAFF. As DNA, the CDR3 is TGTGCCAGCAGTTTGTTTGGGGGGGAAGCTGAAGCTTTCTTT. Full variable domain (outside the CDR3, taken from reference TRBV28 and TRBJ1-1): DVKVTQSSRYLVKRTGEKVFLECVQDMDHENMFWYRQDPGLGLRLIYFSYDVKMKEKGDIPEGYSVSREKKERFSLILESASTNQTSMYLCASSLFGGEAEAFFGQGTRLTVV.

This chain joins TRBV2 and TRBJ1-1; D gene unclear. The CDR3 is 15 amino acids. V gave up 4 bases and J gave up 0 bases, with 12 bases separating them. Germline V gene sequence: CDR1 SNHLY, CDR2 FYNNEI. The CDR3 protein is CASSALSRVNTEAFF. The CDR3 DNA sequence: TGTGCCAGCAGTGCGCTCTCTCGGGTGAACACTGAAGCTTTCTTT.

The V gene is TRBV2, the J gene TRBJ1-1; D is uncertain. V gave up 3 bases and J gave up 4 bases, with 12 bases separating them. The CDR3 extends over 14 amino acids. Germline V gives CDR1 SNHLY, CDR2 FYNNEI. CDR3 DNA sequence: TGTGCCAGCAGTGAGCCGGGGAGGGCCACTGAAGCTTTCTTT. Translating it yields CASSEPGRATEAFF.

The V gene is TRBV24-1, the J gene TRBJ2-5, with a possible D match to TRBD1 (6 bases). Germline CDR1 is KGHDR and CDR2 is SFDVKD. The CDR3 consists of 15 residues. Trimming shortened V by 0 bases and J by 1 base, and 8 bases separated the two germline ends. The CDR3, as DNA: TGTGCCACCAGTGATTTGGGGGGCCCCCAAGAGACCCAGTACTTC. It specifies CATSDLGGPQETQYF.

This clonotype was observed many times. V gene TRBV7-2 combines with J gene TRBJ2-7, with D hard to call. The V gene lost 1 base and the J gene lost 0 bases, with 4 bases spanning the gap. Germline CDR1 SGHTA, CDR2 FQGNSA. The CDR3 covers 13 residues. The CDR3 sequence is CASSLVNSYEQYF. DNA for the CDR3: TGTGCCAGCAGCTTAGTCAACTCCTACGAGCAGTACTTC. The complete variable domain, with remaining parts taken from reference TRBV7-2 and TRBJ2-7, reads GAGVSQSPSNKVTEKGKDVELRCDPISGHTALYWYRQSLGQGLEFLIYFQGNSAPDKSGLPSDRFSAERTGGSVSTLTIQRTQQEDSAVYLCASSLVNSYEQYFGPGTRLTVT.

This chain uses TRBV10-3 with TRBJ1-2, with a tentative D call TRBD1 (5 bases). In germline, CDR1 is ENHRY, CDR2 SYGVKD. This CDR3 spans 14 amino acids. V dropped 4 bases and J dropped 4 bases, with 13 bases sitting between them. In DNA, the CDR3 is TGTGCCATCAGTGTGGGAAGGGGCATCTATGGCTACACCTTC. It is translated as CAISVGRGIYGYTF.

This chain links TRBV7-2 with TRBJ2-3; D is possibly TRBD1 or TRBD2 (5 bases each). The CDR3 extends over 15 amino acids. CDR1 and CDR2 from the germline V gene are SGHTA and FQGNSA. Trimming removed 3 bases at V and 1 base at J, with 11 bases between. The CDR3 nucleotides are TGTGCCAGCAGCTTGAAGGTGGGGGGCACAGATACGCAGTATTTT. Protein sequence: CASSLKVGGTDTQYF.

This clonotype was observed a handful of times. The chain couples TRBV7-6 to TRBJ2-5, with TRBD2 matching 10 bases. This CDR3 spans 15 amino acids. Germline V lookup: CDR1 SGHVS, CDR2 FNYEAQ. J lost 4 bases, V lost 5 bases, and 7 bases had no gene match. The CDR3, as DNA: TGTGCCAGCAGCAGAGCGGGGGGGCCTGGAGAGACCCAGTACTTC. Its protein is CASSRAGGPGETQYF.

The gene calls are TRBV11-2 and TRBJ2-1; 8 positions match TRBD2. Germline V gives CDR1 SGHAT, CDR2 FQNNGV. The CDR3 is made up of 16 amino acids. Unmatched junction bases numbered 5, after V lost 1 base and J lost 3 bases. The CDR3 here is CASSLGTSGYYNEQFF. For the CDR3, the DNA is TGTGCCAGCAGCTTAGGAACTAGCGGTTACTACAATGAGCAGTTCTTC.

The chain has TRBV29-1 and TRBJ1-2; 7 bases match TRBD1. The trim removed 6 bases at V and 3 bases at J, leaving 7 bases unmatched. This CDR3 has 13 residues. Germline V gives CDR1 SQVTM, CDR2 ANQGSEA. The CDR3 here is CSVVTGEDYGYTF. The DNA of the CDR3 is TGCAGCGTGGTTACAGGGGAGGACTATGGCTACACCTTC.

About this clonotype: This may be a read error, as it is one base from a much larger clone. This chain connects TRBV19 to TRBJ1-5; weak D call: TRBD1 (5 bases). The CDR3 length is 15 residues. Germline loops: CDR1 LNHDA, CDR2 SQIVND (reference sequence). The CDR3 is CAISIEGREGRPQHF. The CDR3 region has the DNA TGTGCCATTAGTATAGAAGGCAGGGAAGGTCGGCCCCAGCATTTT.

This clonotype was seen a few times. The chain carries TRBV5-1 and TRBJ2-6; 9 bases fit TRBD1. Germline V gives CDR1 SGHRS, CDR2 YFSETQ. This CDR3 has 18 residues. The V and J ends lost 6 bases and 0 bases, in that order; junction bases with no gene match: 10. The CDR3 coding sequence is TGCGCCAGCAACCCAGGGACAGGGCTTAACTCTGGGGCCAACGTCCTGACTTTC. Residues: CASNPGTGLNSGANVLTF.

This clonotype was recorded a few times. V is TRBV6-6 and J is TRBJ1-2; D ambiguous. Trimming shortened V by 2 bases and J by 8 bases, and 9 bases separated the two germline ends. This CDR3 has 12 amino acids. The germline V gene encodes CDR1 MNHNY and CDR2 SVGAGI (reference sequence). The CDR3 loop is CASSYVGDGYTF. As DNA, the CDR3 is TGTGCCAGCAGTTACGTCGGTGACGGCTACACCTTC.

About this clonotype itself: A read error may explain this, as a much larger clone is one base away. The CDR3 does not end in the conserved phenylalanine or tryptophan, so this is likely a read error. This sequence joins TRBV12-3 or TRBV12-4 and TRBJ1-2, with 10 nucleotides matching TRBD1. The V segment lost 5 bases and the J segment 6 bases; nucleotides outside the gene matches: 9. The CDR3 has 15 amino acids. CDR3 region: CASSLGQGWRNGYTL. CDR3 nucleotides: TGTGCCAGCAGTCTGGGACAGGGGTGGAGGAATGGCTACACCTTA.

The rearrangement joins TRBV7-8 to TRBJ1-2, with D perhaps matching TRBD1 (6 bases). Germline values: CDR1 SGHVS, CDR2 FQNEAQ. Trimming cost V 0 bases and J 4 bases, with 12 bases left between them. This CDR3 is 15 amino acids long. The CDR3 spells CASSLASGHLYGYTF. In nucleotides, the CDR3 is TGTGCCAGCAGCTTAGCGTCGGGACACCTCTATGGCTACACCTTC.

This rearrangement joins TRBV11-2 to TRBJ2-7; 8 bases agree with TRBD2. V gave up 1 base and J gave up 3 bases; unmatched junction bases: 14. Looked up from germline, CDR1 is SGHAT and CDR2 is FQNNGV. The CDR3 has 18 amino acids. In DNA, the CDR3 is TGTGCCAGCAGCTTAGGTCCGTCGGGGGGGGGCCGCCTCTACGAGCAGTACTTC. Translation gives CASSLGPSGGGRLYEQYF.